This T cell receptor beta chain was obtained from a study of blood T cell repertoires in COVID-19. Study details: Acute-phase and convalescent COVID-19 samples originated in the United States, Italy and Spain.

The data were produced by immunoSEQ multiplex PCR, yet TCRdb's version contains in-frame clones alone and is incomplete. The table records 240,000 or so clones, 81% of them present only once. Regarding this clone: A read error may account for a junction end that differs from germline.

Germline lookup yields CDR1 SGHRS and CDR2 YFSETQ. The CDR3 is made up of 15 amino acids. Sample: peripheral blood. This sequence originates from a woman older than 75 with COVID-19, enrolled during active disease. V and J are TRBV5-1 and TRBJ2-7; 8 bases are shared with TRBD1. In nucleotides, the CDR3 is TGCGCCAGCAGCTCCACCCCAGGGGGCATATACGGGCAGTACTTC. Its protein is CASSSTPGGIYGQYF. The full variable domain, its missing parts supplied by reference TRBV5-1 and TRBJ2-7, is KAGVTQTPRYLIKTRGQQVTLSCSPISGHRSVSWYQQTPGQGLQFLFEYFSETQRNKGNFPGRFSGRQFSNSRSEMNVSTLELGDSALYLCASSSTPGGIYGQYFGPGTRLTVT.